The T cell receptor beta chain under discussion was sequenced for a study of shared clonotypes between healthy human individuals. On this clone itself: As yet, its antigen is unknown.

General observations from the study: Approximately 5.1% was the fraction of naive CD4 clonotypes found shared across a few donors. Only blood samples were collected, and tissue repertoires likely differ. A reduction in generation probabilities was seen for non-shared clonotypes relative to those shared by all four donors.

V gave up 7 bases and J gave up 2 bases, with 13 bases separating them. Germline V gives CDR1 SQVTM, CDR2 ANQGSEA. The CDR3 totals 13 residues. Per the study methods: ImmunoSEQ sequences covered only the junction and lacked quality scores; filtering therefore differed. Assay: immunoSEQ multiplex PCR; the TCRdb copy retains only in-frame clones and omits some. V and J calls and clone size are those listed in that table; D and trimming were worked out from the DNA. The sample lists 1,400,000 or so clones; roughly 98.5% were seen once. Sequencing was done on a sample of naive CD4+ T cells sorted from blood. Specified subset: CD45RA+ positively selected. The genes are TRBV29-1 and TRBJ2-3, with D maybe TRBD1 (5 bases). This clonotype originated in a man aged 25-40 years in good health. The CDR3 spells CSGRDFFTDTQYF. CDR3 nucleotide sequence: TGCAGCGGCAGGGATTTTTTCACAGATACGCAGTATTTT.